This is a list of T cell receptor beta chains from one sample in a study of T cells in Graves' hyperthyroidism and ophthalmopathy. TCRdb used MiXCR to reprocess the multiplex PCR reads, holding one entry per CDR3 protein. The table has roughly 420,000 distinct CDR3 sequences, 15% to 18% seen once; the top ten hold 13% to 15%. Material: blood. These receptors came from a woman younger than 30 with Graves' hyperthyroidism. Each CDR3 is given with its conserved first and last residue. The order of the fields is V gene, clone size, J gene, D gene, CDR3 DNA, CDR3 protein. A D gene is named only where the DNA matches it firmly. Size is stated for part of the rows, as once, few or many counts, or as a class when the clone is expanded.

V: TRBV5-1
size: many
J: TRBJ2-3
D: -
DNA: TGCGCCAGCAGCTGGGGTAGGGCCGGAACCGGCACAGATACGCAGTATTTT
CDR3: CASSWGRAGTGTDTQYF

V: TRBV20-1
size: -
J: TRBJ2-1
D: -
DNA: TGCAGTGCTATCAGATCCGTGGGGACCAAGCGTAGCTACAATGAGCAGTTCTTC
CDR3: CSAIRSVGTKRSYNEQFF

V: TRBV7-6
size: many
J: TRBJ2-3
D: TRBD2
DNA: TGTGCCAGCAGCTCCACGGGGGGGGCAGGAGATACGCAGTATTTT
CDR3: CASSSTGGAGDTQYF

V: TRBV28
size: many
J: TRBJ2-3
D: TRBD1
DNA: TGTGCCAGCAGTTTATATGACAGGGGGACAGATACGCAGTATTTT
CDR3: CASSLYDRGTDTQYF

V: TRBV7-8
size: many
J: TRBJ2-7
D: TRBD2
DNA: TGTGCCAGCAGCTTAGCGGGGGGGAATTGGGGCGAGCAGTACTTC
CDR3: CASSLAGGNWGEQYF

V: TRBV6-1
size: -
J: TRBJ1-5
D: TRBD1
DNA: TGTGCCAGCAGCCGAAGCATGGGACAGGGTAATCAGCCCCAGCATTTT
CDR3: CASSRSMGQGNQPQHF

V: TRBV6-1
size: few
J: TRBJ1-5
D: TRBD1
DNA: TGTGCCAGCAGGCGAGCGGGACAGGGGGCGACTCAGCCCCAGCATTTT
CDR3: CASRRAGQGATQPQHF

V: TRBV18
size: many
J: TRBJ2-5
D: -
DNA: TGTGCCAGCTCACAGCGACGGGCGAGGGTTGGGGAGACCCAGTACTTC
CDR3: CASSQRRARVGETQYF

V: TRBV3-1
size: -
J: TRBJ2-6
D: -
DNA: TGTGCCAGCAGCCCCAGTTGGGTGTCTGGAGCCAACGTCATGACTTTC
CDR3: CASSPSWVSGANVMTF

V: TRBV28
size: many
J: TRBJ2-7
D: -
DNA: TGTGCCAGCAGTTCCCCCAAAAACCCCAGGACCTACGAGCAGTACTTC
CDR3: CASSSPKNPRTYEQYF

V: TRBV3-2
size: many
J: TRBJ1-2
D: -
DNA: TGTGCCAGCAGACAGCGGGAGAACTATGGCTACACCTTC
CDR3: CASRQRENYGYTF

V: TRBV7-9
size: many
J: TRBJ2-3
D: TRBD1
DNA: TGTGCCAGCAGGTATCCCTCCGGGACAGGGACAGATACGCAGTATTTT
CDR3: CASRYPSGTGTDTQYF

V: TRBV28
size: few
J: TRBJ1-1
D: -
DNA: TGTGCCAGCAGTCCGCTCAGGACAGAGGTGAACACTGAAGCTTTCTTT
CDR3: CASSPLRTEVNTEAFF

V: TRBV2
size: many
J: TRBJ2-2
D: -
DNA: TGTGCCAGCAGTGTGGCTGGTGGGGGAACCGGGGAGCTGTTTTTT
CDR3: CASSVAGGGTGELFF

V: TRBV27
size: few
J: TRBJ1-3
D: -
DNA: TGTGCCAGCAGCTCCGGGGGCGCGGATGGAAACACCATATATTTT
CDR3: CASSSGGADGNTIYF

V: TRBV2
size: many
J: TRBJ2-3
D: -
DNA: TGTGCCAGCAGTGTGAACAGGGTTGGCACAGATACGCAGTATTTT
CDR3: CASSVNRVGTDTQYF

V: TRBV2
size: many
J: TRBJ2-2
D: -
DNA: TGTGCCAGCAGTGTTAAGTCCACCGGGGAGCTGTTTTTT
CDR3: CASSVKSTGELFF

V: TRBV3-1
size: many
J: TRBJ2-7
D: TRBD2
DNA: TGTGCCAGCAGCCTGGGACTAGCAAACGAGCAGTACTTC
CDR3: CASSLGLANEQYF

V: TRBV2
size: many
J: TRBJ1-2
D: TRBD1
DNA: TGTGCCAGCAGAGACAGGGACAGGTGGAGCGGCTACACCTTC
CDR3: CASRDRDRWSGYTF

V: TRBV18
size: few
J: TRBJ1-3
D: -
DNA: TGTGCCAGCTCACCAACCGTCCCTCTCTCTGGAAACACCATATATTTT
CDR3: CASSPTVPLSGNTIYF

V: TRBV9
size: -
J: TRBJ2-3
D: TRBD2
DNA: TGTGCCAGCAGCGCCCTAACCGGACTAGCGGGGGCTAGCACAGATACGCAGTATTTT
CDR3: CASSALTGLAGASTDTQYF

V: TRBV12-3/TRBV12-4
size: few
J: TRBJ2-7
D: TRBD1
DNA: TGTGCCAGCAGTTTGGTGGACAGGCGATCCTACGAGCAGTACTTC
CDR3: CASSLVDRRSYEQYF

V: TRBV9
size: many
J: TRBJ2-7
D: -
DNA: TGTGCCAGCAGCCGACAGGAAGGCACCTACGAGCAGTACTTC
CDR3: CASSRQEGTYEQYF

V: TRBV20-1
size: few
J: TRBJ2-3
D: TRBD2
DNA: TGCAGTGCTAGAGATGGGGGACTAGCTAGAGGAGCTGGCACAGATACGCAGTATTTT
CDR3: CSARDGGLARGAGTDTQYF

V: TRBV7-8
size: -
J: TRBJ1-2
D: -
DNA: TGTGCCACCCAGGAGGACTATGGCTACACCTTC
CDR3: CATQEDYGYTF

V: TRBV27
size: many
J: TRBJ1-2
D: -
DNA: TGTGCCAGCAGTTTACGGGACCCAGGGAACTATGGCTACACCTTC
CDR3: CASSLRDPGNYGYTF

V: TRBV5-1
size: -
J: TRBJ1-2
D: -
DNA: TGCGCCAGCAGCGGGACCGGGCCCCATTCCTATGGCTACACCTTC
CDR3: CASSGTGPHSYGYTF

V: TRBV24-1
size: many
J: TRBJ1-2
D: -
DNA: TGTGCCACCAGTGACAAGGGGGGAGACTATGGCTACACCTTC
CDR3: CATSDKGGDYGYTF

V: TRBV20-1
size: many
J: TRBJ2-1
D: TRBD2
DNA: TGCAGTGCTAGAGATCTTCAGCGGGAGGGAGTCAATGAGCAGTTCTTC
CDR3: CSARDLQREGVNEQFF

V: TRBV4-3
size: many
J: TRBJ2-3
D: -
DNA: TGCGCCAGCAGCCAAGATAGGGCAGGGGGCACAGATACGCAGTATTTT
CDR3: CASSQDRAGGTDTQYF